What follows are 3 T cell receptor beta chains derived from one specimen sequenced in a study of read filtering for tumor transcriptome and immune sequencing. The library was built from 400 ng RNA with molecular barcoded adaptors for alpha/delta and beta/gamma chains. From the reads, TCRdb called clonotypes with MiXCR, one entry per CDR3 protein. The profile shows tens of thousands of distinct CDR3 sequences, roughly 13% of them singletons. The sequencing sample was made of a population of CD138-negative cells sorted from bone marrow. These receptors all come from a donor aged 40 or older with multiple myeloma.

As DNA, the CDR3 is TGTGCCAGCGGATTCGTGGTGGGACAGCTCACAGATACGCAGTATTTT. Its translation is CASGFVVGQLTDTQYF. This rearrangement joins TRBV28 to TRBJ2-3; 7 bases are a match to TRBD1. The CDR3 runs 16 residues. CDR1 and CDR2 (germline): MDHEN, SYDVKM. V was pared by 8 bases and J by 2 bases, with 13 bases of the junction left unmatched.

The chain has TRBV4-1 and TRBJ2-2; unclear D gene. V was cut by 1 base and J by 4 bases, with 4 bases left in between. The CDR3 length is 13 residues. Per the germline V gene, CDR1 is MGHRA and CDR2 is YSYEKL. DNA of the CDR3: TGCGCCAGCAGCCAAGTACTCACCGGGGAGCTGTTTTTT. Amino acid sequence: CASSQVLTGELFF.

At least ten counts were recorded for this clonotype. The chain employs TRBV7-9 and TRBJ2-7; 9 positions agree with TRBD2. This CDR3 is built from 13 residues. V lost 1 base and J lost 5; bases outside the gene matches: 0. The germline CDR1 and CDR2 sequences are SEHNR and FQNEAQ (reference sequence). CDR3 region: CASSLGGGDEQYF. As DNA, the CDR3 is TGTGCCAGCAGCTTAGGCGGGGGGGACGAGCAGTACTTC.